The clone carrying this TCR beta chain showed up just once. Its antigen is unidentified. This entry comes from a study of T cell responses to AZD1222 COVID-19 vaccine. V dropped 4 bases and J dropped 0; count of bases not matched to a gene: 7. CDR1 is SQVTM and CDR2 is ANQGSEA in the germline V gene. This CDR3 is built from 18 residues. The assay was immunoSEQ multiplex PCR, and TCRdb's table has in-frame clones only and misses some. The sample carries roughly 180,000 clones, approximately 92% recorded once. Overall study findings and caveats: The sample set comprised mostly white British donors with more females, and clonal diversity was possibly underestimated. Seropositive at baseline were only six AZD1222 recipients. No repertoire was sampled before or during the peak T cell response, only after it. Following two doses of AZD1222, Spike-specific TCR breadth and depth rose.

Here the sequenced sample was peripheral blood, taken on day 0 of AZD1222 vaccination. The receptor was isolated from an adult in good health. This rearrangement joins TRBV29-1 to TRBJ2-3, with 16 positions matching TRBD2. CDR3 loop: CSVVGLAGGITSTDTQYF. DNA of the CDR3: TGCAGCGTTGTGGGACTAGCGGGGGGGATAACTAGCACAGATACGCAGTATTTT.